The 18 T cell receptor beta chains listed next were all sequenced from one sample in a study of neurological immune-mediated disorders. MiXCR was run by TCRdb on the 5' RACE reads, yielding one entry per CDR3 protein. The profile shows some 28,000 distinct CDR3 sequences, roughly 6.7% of them singletons. Source material: PBMCs. These receptor sequences come from a woman between 50 and 59 years old in good health.

In this sample, this clonotype turned up many times. This sequence joins TRBV15 and TRBJ2-1; 7 nucleotides align to TRBD2. Germline CDR1 reads LNHNV; CDR2 reads YYDKDF (reference sequence). V lost 3 bases to trimming and J lost 0 bases; unmatched junction nucleotides: 5. The CDR3 has 16 residues. The CDR3, as DNA: TGTGCCACCAGCAGGACCGGGGGGTTCTCCTACAATGAGCAGTTCTTC. Its protein product is CATSRTGGFSYNEQFF.

In this sample, this clonotype turned up many times. The chain carries TRBV20-1 and TRBJ2-7, with 8 bases that match TRBD1. The CDR3 has 12 amino acids. V dropped 3 bases and J dropped 5; count of bases not matched to a gene: 3. Germline V gene lookup returns CDR1 DFQATT and CDR2 SNEGSKA (reference sequence). CDR3 in DNA: TGCAGTGCTAGTAAGACAGGGGACGAGCAGTACTTC. Protein product: CSASKTGDEQYF.

This clonotype is medium-sized (0.01 to 0.1%). The chain links TRBV20-1 to TRBJ1-5; possibly TRBD1 for D (5 bases). Deletions cut 6 bases from V and 5 bases from J, with 14 bases between. The CDR3 extends over 13 amino acids. Germline loops: CDR1 DFQATT, CDR2 SNEGSKA (reference sequence). The CDR3 bases are TGCAGTGCGAGGGGTGGAGGTGATCAGCCCCAGCATTTT. Its translation is CSARGGGDQPQHF.

At least ten counts were recorded for this clonotype. The V and J genes are TRBV5-1 and TRBJ1-6, with D possibly TRBD1 on 5 matching bases. The CDR3 sequence is 15 residues long. CDR1 and CDR2 (germline): SGHRS, YFSETQ. Trimming left V 4 bases short and J 9 bases short, with 17 bases between. CDR3 protein: CASSPMGSGGSPLHF. In DNA form, the CDR3 reads TGCGCCAGCAGCCCGATGGGGTCTGGGGGTTCACCCCTCCACTTT.

This clonotype has ten or more counts. This sequence joins TRBV12-3 or TRBV12-4 and TRBJ1-1; D may be TRBD1 (5 bases). V gave up 3 bases and J gave up 0 bases, with 11 bases separating them. The CDR3 consists of 15 residues. CDR3 loop: CASSFPRGVNTEAFF. In DNA form, the CDR3 reads TGTGCCAGCAGTTTCCCTCGAGGGGTGAACACTGAAGCTTTCTTT.

There are many counts of this clonotype. The chain employs TRBV7-9 and TRBJ2-4; the D call may be TRBD1 or TRBD2 (5 bases each). The CDR3 sequence is 14 residues long. The V end lost 5 bases, the J end lost 7 bases, and 15 bases lay between the germline ends. Germline CDR1 SEHNR, CDR2 FQNEAQ (reference sequence). Here the CDR3 reads CASSIGADSNIQYF. The CDR3 bases are TGTGCCAGCAGCATCGGGGCCGACAGCAACATTCAGTACTTC.

This clonotype was observed at least ten times. The chain uses TRBV7-3 and TRBJ2-3, with 8 bases identical to TRBD2. Per germline, CDR1 SGHTA and CDR2 FQGTGA. The ends lost 6 bases at V and 7 bases at J; junction bases unmatched: 6. The CDR3 loop spans 13 amino acids. The CDR3 region has the DNA TGTGCCAGCAGATCCAGCGGGGGCAATACGCAGTATTTT. This gives the protein CASRSSGGNTQYF.

This clonotype was recorded at least ten times. The chain uses TRBV5-1 and TRBJ2-1; the match to TRBD1 covers 7 bases. The CDR3 runs 15 residues. Unmatched junction bases numbered 6, after V lost 0 bases and J lost 6 bases. CDR1 is SGHRS, CDR2 YFSETQ, per germline. CDR3 amino acids: CASSLGQGSGNEQFF. The CDR3 region has the DNA TGCGCCAGCAGCTTGGGACAGGGATCAGGCAATGAGCAGTTCTTC.

This clonotype has a count of ten or more. The J gene is TRBJ2-2, the V gene TRBV5-1; perhaps TRBD2 as D (6 bases). The germline V and J ends were trimmed by 0 bases and 4 bases, with 10 bases remaining between them. Germline lookup yields CDR1 SGHRS and CDR2 YFSETQ. This CDR3 region has 15 residues. CDR3 sequence reads: CASSLALEGTGELFF. CDR3 DNA sequence: TGCGCCAGCAGCTTGGCTCTGGAGGGCACCGGGGAGCTGTTTTTT.

This clonotype has ten or more counts. The chain couples TRBV5-1 to TRBJ1-1; D remains unclear. The CDR3 has 16 residues. Trimming cost V 0 bases and J 8 bases, with 20 bases left between them. Germline V CDR1 and CDR2: SGHRS, YFSETQ. CDR3 residues: CASSLERLGSPWEAFF. DNA for the CDR3: TGCGCCAGCAGCTTGGAGAGGCTCGGGAGCCCCTGGGAAGCTTTCTTT.

This clonotype has a count of ten or more. V usage is TRBV20-1 and J usage is TRBJ2-1; the D gene is possibly TRBD2 (5 bases). Germline CDR1 DFQATT, CDR2 SNEGSKA (reference sequence). The CDR3 length is 14 residues. With 6 bases removed from V and 8 bases from J, the gap between germline ends came to 20 bases. CDR3 nucleotide sequence: TGCAGTGCCTCTGAACTAGGTGCTGGCGATGAGCAGTTCTTC. As protein: CSASELGAGDEQFF.

This clonotype was seen ten or more times. CDR3: CASSPWEGRVGEKLFF. In DNA form, the CDR3 reads TGTGCCAGCAGCCCTTGGGAAGGAAGGGTAGGGGAAAAACTGTTTTTT. The J gene is TRBJ1-4, the V gene TRBV3-1; unclear D gene. Between the trimmed V and J ends, which lost 4 bases and 8 bases, there was a span of 20 bases. The germline V gene encodes CDR1 LGHDT and CDR2 YNNKEL (reference sequence). The CDR3 extends over 16 amino acids.

This clonotype occurred many times. V usage is TRBV11-2 and J usage is TRBJ2-1; 8 bases align to TRBD2. Germline V lookup: CDR1 SGHAT, CDR2 FQNNGV. The CDR3 is 15 amino acids. The trim removed 2 bases at V and 5 bases at J, leaving 5 bases unmatched. This chain's CDR3 is CASSLIAGINNEQFF. The CDR3 bases are TGTGCCAGCAGCTTAATAGCGGGAATTAACAATGAGCAGTTCTTC.

The table lists this clonotype with many counts. The chain joins TRBV24-1 to TRBJ2-3, with 10 bases aligning to TRBD2. V was clipped by 4 bases and J by 1 base; unmatched bases: 7. CDR3 size: 17 residues. Germline-derived CDR1 and CDR2 are KGHDR and SFDVKD. The CDR3 protein is CATSDSRTSGRTDTQYF. As DNA, the CDR3 is TGTGCCACCAGTGACTCACGGACTAGCGGACGCACAGATACGCAGTATTTT.

This clonotype was picked up many times. The chain joins TRBV3-1 to TRBJ2-2; a weak D match, TRBD1 (5 bases). The CDR3 loop spans 13 amino acids. V was clipped by 3 bases and J by 8 bases, with 10 bases between them. CDR1 is LGHDT and CDR2 is YNNKEL in the germline V gene (reference sequence). This CDR3 reads CASSQSTGGELFF. In DNA form, the CDR3 reads TGTGCCAGCAGCCAGTCAACAGGAGGGGAGCTGTTTTTT.

This clonotype was observed at least ten times. The chain combines TRBV5-6 with TRBJ1-4; possible D gene TRBD1, 6 bases. CDR1 is SGHDT, CDR2 YYEEEE, per germline. The CDR3 contains 14 residues. Deletions cut 5 bases from V and 7 bases from J, with 15 bases between. In DNA, the CDR3 is TGTGCCAGCAGTCTCGGGGGCCTAGGTGAAAAACTGTTTTTT. Protein sequence: CASSLGGLGEKLFF. The variable domain in full, with the rest retrieved from reference TRBV5-6 and TRBJ1-4, is DAGVTQSPTHLIKTRGQQVTLRCSPKSGHDTVSWYQQALGQGPQFIFQYYEEEERQRGNFPDRFSGHQFPNYSSELNVNALLLGDSALYLCASSLGGLGEKLFFGSGTQLSVL.

This clonotype was recorded many times. The chain is built from TRBV7-8 and TRBJ2-2, with 9 bases fitting TRBD1. Per the germline V gene, CDR1 is SGHVS and CDR2 is FQNEAQ. The CDR3 has 20 residues. V was clipped by 5 bases and J by 6 bases; unmatched bases: 22. The DNA of the CDR3 is TGTGCCAGCAGCCCCCGGGACAGGGCTCTAGGAAGAGGGAATTCCGGGGAGCTGTTTTTT. It yields the protein CASSPRDRALGRGNSGELFF.

This clonotype has at least ten counts. The chain joins TRBV18 to TRBJ2-7, with D uncertain. Germline loops: CDR1 KGHSH, CDR2 LQKENI. The CDR3 is 14 amino acids. V was pared by 0 bases and J by 2 bases, with 8 bases between. CDR3 DNA sequence: TGTGCCAGCTCACCACCGCGGCCTCCCTACGAGCAGTACTTC. It translates to CASSPPRPPYEQYF.